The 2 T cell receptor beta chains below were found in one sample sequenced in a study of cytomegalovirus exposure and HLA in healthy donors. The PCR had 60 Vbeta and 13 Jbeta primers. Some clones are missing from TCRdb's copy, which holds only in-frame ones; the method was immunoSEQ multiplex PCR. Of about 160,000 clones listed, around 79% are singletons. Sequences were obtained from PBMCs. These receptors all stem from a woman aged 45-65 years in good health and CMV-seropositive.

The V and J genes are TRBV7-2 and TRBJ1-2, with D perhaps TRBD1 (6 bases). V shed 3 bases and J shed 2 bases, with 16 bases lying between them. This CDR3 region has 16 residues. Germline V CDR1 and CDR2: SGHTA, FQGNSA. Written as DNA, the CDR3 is TGTGCCAGCAGCTTCACGAGGGGGTTAGAGAACTATGGCTACACCTTC. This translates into CASSFTRGLENYGYTF.

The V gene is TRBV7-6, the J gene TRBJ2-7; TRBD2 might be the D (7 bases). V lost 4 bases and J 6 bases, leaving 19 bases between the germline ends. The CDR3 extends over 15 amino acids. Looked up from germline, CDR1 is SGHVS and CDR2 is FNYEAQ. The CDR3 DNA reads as TGTGCCAGCAGCTATAGGACAGTAGAGCGGGGCGAGCAGTACTTC. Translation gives CASSYRTVERGEQYF. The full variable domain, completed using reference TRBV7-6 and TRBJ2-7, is GAGVSQSPRYKVTKRGQDVALRCDPISGHVSLYWYRQALGQGPEFLTYFNYEAQQDKSGLPNDRFSAERPEGSISTLTIQRTEQRDSAMYRCASSYRTVERGEQYFGPGTRLTVT.